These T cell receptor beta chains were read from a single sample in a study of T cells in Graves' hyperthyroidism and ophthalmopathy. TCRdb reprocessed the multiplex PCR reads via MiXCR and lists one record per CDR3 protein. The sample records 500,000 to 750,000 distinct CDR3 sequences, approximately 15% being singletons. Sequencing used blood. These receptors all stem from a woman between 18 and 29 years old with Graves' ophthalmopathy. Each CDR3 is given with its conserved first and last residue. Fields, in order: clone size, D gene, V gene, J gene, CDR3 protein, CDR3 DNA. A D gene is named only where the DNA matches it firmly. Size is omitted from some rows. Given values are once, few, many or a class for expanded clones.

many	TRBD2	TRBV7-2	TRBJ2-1	CASSFAGASYNEQFF	TGTGCCAGCAGCTTCGCGGGAGCATCCTACAATGAGCAGTTCTTC
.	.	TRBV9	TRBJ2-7	CASSVAADPYEQYF	TGTGCCAGCAGCGTAGCGGCCGATCCCTACGAGCAGTACTTC
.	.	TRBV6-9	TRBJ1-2	CASEGPNCGYTF	TGTGCCAGCGAGGGACCTAACTGTGGCTACACCTTC
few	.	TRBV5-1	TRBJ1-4	CASSAQGGLGEKLFF	TGCGCCAGCAGCGCCCAGGGTGGGTTGGGTGAAAAACTGTTTTTT
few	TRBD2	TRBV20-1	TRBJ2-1	CSARVSSGKQFF	TGCAGTGCTAGGGTATCTAGCGGAAAGCAGTTCTTC
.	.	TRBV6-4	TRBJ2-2	CASSSQGYTGELFF	TGTGCCAGCAGTTCACAGGGTTACACCGGGGAGCTGTTTTTT
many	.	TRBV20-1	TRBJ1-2	CSARDGQRSYYGYTF	TGCAGTGCTAGAGACGGACAGAGGAGCTACTATGGCTACACCTTC
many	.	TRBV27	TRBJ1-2	CASSWKGRAYGYTF	TGTGCCAGCAGTTGGAAAGGTCGCGCCTATGGCTACACCTTC
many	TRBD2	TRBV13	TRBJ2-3	CASSARLAGDGRVTDTQYF	TGTGCCAGCAGCGCGAGACTAGCGGGAGATGGTAGGGTCACAGATACGCAGTATTTT
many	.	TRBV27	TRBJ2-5	CASSLRDGRTGYQETQYF	TGTGCCAGCAGCCTCCGGGACGGACGGACCGGGTACCAAGAGACCCAGTACTTC
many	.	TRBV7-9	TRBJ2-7	CASSLARSAVGGEQYF	TGTGCCAGCAGCTTAGCGAGGTCAGCAGTGGGCGGCGAGCAGTACTTC
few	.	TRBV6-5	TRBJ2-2	CASSYNDKREGREFPGELFF	TGTGCCAGCAGTTACAACGACAAACGGGAAGGTCGAGAGTTTCCCGGGGAGCTGTTTTTT
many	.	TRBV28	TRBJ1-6	CASSLSRRSYNSPLHF	TGTGCCAGCAGTTTATCCCGCCGCAGCTATAATTCACCCCTCCACTTT
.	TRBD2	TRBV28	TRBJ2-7	CASSFPTSGYSSYEQYF	TGTGCCAGCAGTTTTCCGACTAGCGGGTATAGCTCCTACGAGCAGTACTTC
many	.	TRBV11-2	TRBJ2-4	CASSLPPAGSGNIQYF	TGTGCCAGCAGCTTACCACCGGCCGGGAGCGGGAACATTCAGTACTTC
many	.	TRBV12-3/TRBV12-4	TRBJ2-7	CASSLELSLASEQYF	TGTGCCAGCAGTTTAGAGTTAAGCCTAGCCTCCGAGCAGTACTTC
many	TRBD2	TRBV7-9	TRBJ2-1	CASSLGLAADNEQFF	TGTGCCAGCAGCCTGGGACTAGCGGCCGACAATGAGCAGTTCTTC
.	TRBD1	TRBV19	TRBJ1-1	CASRLGQGATEAFF	TGTGCCAGTAGGTTGGGACAGGGGGCCACTGAAGCTTTCTTT
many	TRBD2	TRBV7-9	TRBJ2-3	CASSPGLAGGSSTDTQYF	TGTGCCAGCAGCCCGGGACTAGCGGGAGGATCTAGCACAGATACGCAGTATTTT
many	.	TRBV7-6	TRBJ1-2	CASSLTAGDNYGYTF	TGTGCCAGCAGCTTAACGGCAGGGGATAACTATGGCTACACCTTC
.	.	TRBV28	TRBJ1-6	CASFLGEGDSPLHF	TGTGCCAGCTTCCTTGGGGAGGGCGATTCACCCCTCCACTTT
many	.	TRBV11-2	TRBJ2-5	CASSLGDGETQYF	TGTGCCAGCAGCTTAGGGGATGGGGAGACCCAGTACTTC
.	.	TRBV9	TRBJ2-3	CASSVTPQSTDTQYF	TGTGCCAGCAGCGTAACCCCTCAGTCGACAGATACGCAGTATTTT
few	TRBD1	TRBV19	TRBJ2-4	CASSTRTGAPAKNIQYF	TGTGCCAGTAGTACCAGAACAGGGGCGCCGGCCAAAAACATTCAGTACTTC
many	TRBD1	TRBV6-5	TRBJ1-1	CASSYSSGQDTEAFF	TGTGCCAGCAGTTACTCGTCTGGACAGGACACTGAAGCTTTCTTT
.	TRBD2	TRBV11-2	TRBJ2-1	CASSSLRDSGRGMRQFF	TGTGCCAGCAGCTCCTTAAGAGATAGCGGGAGGGGGATGAGGCAGTTCTTC
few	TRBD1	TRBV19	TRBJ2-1	CASSGYDRGLSSENYNEQFF	TGTGCCAGTAGTGGGTACGACAGGGGGTTAAGCTCCGAAAACTACAATGAGCAGTTCTTC
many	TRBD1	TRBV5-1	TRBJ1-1	CASSRSGQGVVTEAFF	TGCGCCAGCAGCCGCTCTGGACAGGGAGTAGTCACTGAAGCTTTCTTT
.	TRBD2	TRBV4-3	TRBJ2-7	CASSQDPLAVYEQYF	TGCGCCAGCAGCCAAGATCCCCTAGCGGTCTACGAGCAGTACTTC
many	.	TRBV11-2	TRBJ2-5	CASTAAGVAETQYF	TGTGCCAGCACCGCAGCTGGGGTCGCGGAGACCCAGTACTTC
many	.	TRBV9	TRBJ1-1	CASSVADFHTEAFF	TGTGCCAGCAGCGTAGCCGACTTCCACACTGAAGCTTTCTTT
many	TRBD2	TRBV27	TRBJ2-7	CASSLLVAGGPYEQYF	TGTGCCAGCAGTTTACTGGTAGCGGGAGGGCCTTACGAGCAGTACTTC
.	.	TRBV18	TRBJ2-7	CASSPGASSGYEQYF	TGTGCCAGCTCACCTGGGGCTTCCTCAGGGTACGAGCAGTACTTC
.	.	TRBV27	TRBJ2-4	CASSLSPGSLNIQYF	TGTGCCAGCAGTTTATCGCCAGGGAGCCTAAACATTCAGTACTTC
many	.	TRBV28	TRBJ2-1	CASTFRDFQPYNEQFF	TGTGCCAGCACCTTCCGGGACTTCCAACCATACAATGAGCAGTTCTTC
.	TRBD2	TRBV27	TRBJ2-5	CASSLLAGVTETQYF	TGTGCCAGCAGTTTACTAGCGGGAGTTACCGAGACCCAGTACTTC
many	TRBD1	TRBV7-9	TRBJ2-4	CASSADRAGNIQYF	TGTGCCAGCAGCGCCGACAGGGCAGGGAACATTCAGTACTTC
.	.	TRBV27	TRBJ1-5	CASQEGGSYSNQPQHF	TGTGCCAGCCAGGAGGGCGGATCTTATAGCAATCAGCCCCAGCATTTT
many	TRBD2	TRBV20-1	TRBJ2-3	CSARDPGASGRTDTQYF	TGCAGTGCTAGAGATCCTGGGGCTAGCGGGAGAACAGATACGCAGTATTTT
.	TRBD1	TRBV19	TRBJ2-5	CASSSPGQAIQETQYF	TGTGCCAGTAGTTCCCCGGGACAGGCCATCCAAGAGACCCAGTACTTC
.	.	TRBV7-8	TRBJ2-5	CASSSGRLGTQYF	TGTGCCAGCAGCTCAGGGCGCCTGGGGACCCAGTACTTC
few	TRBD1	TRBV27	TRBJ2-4	CASSLRTGDIQYF	TGTGCCAGCAGTCTACGGACAGGGGACATTCAGTACTTC
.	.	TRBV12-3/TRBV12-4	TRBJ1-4	CVSSFGRASGEKLFF	TGTGTCAGCAGTTTCGGCAGGGCCTCAGGGGAAAAACTGTTTTTT
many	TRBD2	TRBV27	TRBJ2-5	CASSLSMAGDLETQYF	TGTGCCAGCAGTTTATCGATGGCGGGAGACTTAGAGACCCAGTACTTC
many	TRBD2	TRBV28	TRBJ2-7	CASSYRTSGRAWDYEQYF	TGTGCCAGCAGTTACCGGACTAGCGGGAGGGCCTGGGACTACGAGCAGTACTTC
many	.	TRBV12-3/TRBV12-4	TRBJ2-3	CASSRFDRRTDTQYF	TGTGCCAGCAGTCGCTTTGATAGGAGGACAGATACGCAGTATTTT
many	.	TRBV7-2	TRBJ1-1	CASSSWGALGDTEAFF	TGTGCCAGCAGCTCCTGGGGCGCCCTGGGGGACACTGAAGCTTTCTTT
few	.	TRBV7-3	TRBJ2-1	CASSLLDEGEQFF	TGTGCCAGCAGCTTATTGGACGAGGGTGAGCAGTTCTTC